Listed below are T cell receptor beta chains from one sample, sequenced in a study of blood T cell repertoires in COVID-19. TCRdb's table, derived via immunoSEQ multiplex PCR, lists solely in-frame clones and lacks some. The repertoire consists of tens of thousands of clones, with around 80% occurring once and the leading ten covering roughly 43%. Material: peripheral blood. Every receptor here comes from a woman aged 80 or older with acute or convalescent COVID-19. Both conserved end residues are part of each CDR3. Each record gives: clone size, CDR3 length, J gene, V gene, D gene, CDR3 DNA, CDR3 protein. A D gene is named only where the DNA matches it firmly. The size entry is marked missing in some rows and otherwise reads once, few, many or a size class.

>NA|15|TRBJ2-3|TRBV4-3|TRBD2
TGCGCCAGCAGCCATCTAGCGGGAGGGGCGGATACGCAGTATTTT
CASSHLAGGADTQYF
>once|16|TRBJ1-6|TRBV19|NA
TGTGCCAGTAGTATCCCCGGCGGGGGAGCTAATTCACCCCTCCACTTT
CASSIPGGGANSPLHF
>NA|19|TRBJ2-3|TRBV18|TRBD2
TGTGCCAGCTCGCAACCACGGGCGGGAGCCCCCATCCTCACAGATACGCAGTATTTT
CASSQPRAGAPILTDTQYF
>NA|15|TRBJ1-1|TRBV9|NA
TGTGCCAGCAGCGTATCCGATTTTGGAGGCACTGAAGCTTTCTTT
CASSVSDFGGTEAFF
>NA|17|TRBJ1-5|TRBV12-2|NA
TGTGCAAGTCGCTTAGAAGACAGCGAAGATAGCAATCAGCCCCAGCATTTT
CASRLEDSEDSNQPQHF
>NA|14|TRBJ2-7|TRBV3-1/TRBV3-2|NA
TGTGCCAGCAGCCAAGCCGGGTTCTCCTACGAGCAGTACTTC
CASSQAGFSYEQYF
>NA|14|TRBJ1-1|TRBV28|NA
TGTGCCAGCAGTTTAAAAGGGGCGAACACTGAAGCTTTCTTT
CASSLKGANTEAFF
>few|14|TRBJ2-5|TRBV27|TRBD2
TGTGCCAGCAGTGGCGCGGGGGGGCGGGAGACCCAGTACTTC
CASSGAGGRETQYF
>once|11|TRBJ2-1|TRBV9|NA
TGTGCCAGCATTGGAGGGGATGAGCAGTTCTTC
CASIGGDEQFF
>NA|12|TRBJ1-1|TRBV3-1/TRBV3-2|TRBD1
TGTGCCAGCAGCCAAGGCAGGGGGCAAGCTTTCTTT
CASSQGRGQAFF
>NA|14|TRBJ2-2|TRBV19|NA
TGTGCCAGTAGTCCCCGCCTAGGTACCGGGGAGCTGTTTTTT
CASSPRLGTGELFF
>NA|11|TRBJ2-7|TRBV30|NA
TGTGCTACAGGGTTCTTCTACGAGCAGTACTTC
CATGFFYEQYF
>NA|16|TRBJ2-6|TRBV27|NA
TGTGCCAGCAGTTCGTTCGCAGGGGCGGGGGCCAACGTCCTGACTTTC
CASSSFAGAGANVLTF
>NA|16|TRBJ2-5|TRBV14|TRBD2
TGTGCCAGCAGCCGAATAAGACTAGCGGGAGGTGAGACCCAGTACTTC
CASSRIRLAGGETQYF
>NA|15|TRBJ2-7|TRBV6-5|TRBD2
TGTGCCAGCAGTTATTCGCGGGGGGTTGGTGACGAGCAGTACTTC
CASSYSRGVGDEQYF
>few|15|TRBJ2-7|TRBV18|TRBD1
TGTGCCAGCTCAACTACGACAGGGGCTTTCTACGAGCAGTACTTC
CASSTTTGAFYEQYF
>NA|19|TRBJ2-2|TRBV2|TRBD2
TGTGCCAGCAGTGAAGCGCTTCCGTTTAGCGGGAGAGGGAACGGGGAGCTGTTTTTT
CASSEALPFSGRGNGELFF
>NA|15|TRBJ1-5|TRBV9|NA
TGTGCCAGCAGCGTAGGCGGGAACGGCAATCAGCCCCAGCATTTT
CASSVGGNGNQPQHF
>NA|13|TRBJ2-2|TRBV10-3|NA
TGTGCCACTGGGGCAGCGAACACCGGGGAGCTGTTTTTT
CATGAANTGELFF
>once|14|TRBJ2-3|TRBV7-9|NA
TGTGCCAGCAGCACCTACAGGGAGACAGATACGCAGTATTTT
CASSTYRETDTQYF
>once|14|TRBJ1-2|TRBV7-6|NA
TGTGCCAGCAGCTTAGACGCAGGGAACTATGGCTACACCTTC
CASSLDAGNYGYTF
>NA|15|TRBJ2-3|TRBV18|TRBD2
TGTGCCAGCTCACCGGGGCGGGGGGCCACAGATACGCAGTATTTT
CASSPGRGATDTQYF
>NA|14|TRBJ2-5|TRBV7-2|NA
TGTGCCAGCAGCTTTTACAGGGCCCAAGAGACCCAGTACTTC
CASSFYRAQETQYF
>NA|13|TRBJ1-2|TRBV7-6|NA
TGTGCCAGCAGCTCGGACAGTGAATATGGCTACACCTTC
CASSSDSEYGYTF
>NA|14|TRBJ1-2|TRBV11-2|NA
TGTGCCAGCAGCCCCTCCGGGGGGCCCTATGGCTACACCTTC
CASSPSGGPYGYTF
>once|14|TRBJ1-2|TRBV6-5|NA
TGTGCCAGCCGCGGCTATATCGGTAACTATGGCTACACCTTC
CASRGYIGNYGYTF